The clone carrying this T cell receptor beta chain was detected once. Its antigen is still unknown. PCR amplification relied on 60 Vbeta primers (plus 13 Jbeta primers). Profiled with immunoSEQ multiplex PCR; TCRdb holds only in-frame clones, not every one. The sample consists of around 78,000 clones, around 80% of them appearing once. This entry belongs to a study of cytomegalovirus exposure and HLA in healthy donors. Overall study: Earlier work reported 100 million to 130 million unique TCR beta sequences from 150 million to 200 million T cells. Counted in an early data release were roughly 87 million unique TCRs from HLA-typed donors. Findings and limits, study-wide: A later analysis appeared to link common viral pathogens to several of the most significant clusters. TCR beta V- and J-gene trimming, according to a later analysis, was linked to a missense DCLRE1C variant.

The germline CDR1 and CDR2 sequences are ENHRY and SYGVKD. The CDR3 has 12 amino acids. V shed 5 bases and J shed 9 bases, with 14 bases lying between them. The J gene is TRBJ2-7, the V gene TRBV10-3; the D is unclear. Sequenced sample: PBMCs. The sequence was obtained from a male donor in good health and CMV-seronegative. CDR3 protein: CAISQTRWWQYF. DNA for the CDR3: TGTGCCATCAGTCAAACCAGGTGGTGGCAGTACTTC.